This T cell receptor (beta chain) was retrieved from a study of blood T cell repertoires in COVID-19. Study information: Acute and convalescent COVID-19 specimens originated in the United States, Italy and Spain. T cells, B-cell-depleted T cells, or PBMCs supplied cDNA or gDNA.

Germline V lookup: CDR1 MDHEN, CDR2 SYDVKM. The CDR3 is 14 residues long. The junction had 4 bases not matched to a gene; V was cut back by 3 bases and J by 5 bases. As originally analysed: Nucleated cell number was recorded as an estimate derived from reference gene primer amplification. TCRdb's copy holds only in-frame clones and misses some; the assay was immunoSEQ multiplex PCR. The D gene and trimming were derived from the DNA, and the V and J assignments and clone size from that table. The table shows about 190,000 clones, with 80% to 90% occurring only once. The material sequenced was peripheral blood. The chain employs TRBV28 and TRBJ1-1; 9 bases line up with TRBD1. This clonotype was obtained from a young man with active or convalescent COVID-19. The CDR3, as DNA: TGTGCCAGCAGTTTCGGGACAGGGCAAACTGAAGCTTTCTTT. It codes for CASSFGTGQTEAFF.